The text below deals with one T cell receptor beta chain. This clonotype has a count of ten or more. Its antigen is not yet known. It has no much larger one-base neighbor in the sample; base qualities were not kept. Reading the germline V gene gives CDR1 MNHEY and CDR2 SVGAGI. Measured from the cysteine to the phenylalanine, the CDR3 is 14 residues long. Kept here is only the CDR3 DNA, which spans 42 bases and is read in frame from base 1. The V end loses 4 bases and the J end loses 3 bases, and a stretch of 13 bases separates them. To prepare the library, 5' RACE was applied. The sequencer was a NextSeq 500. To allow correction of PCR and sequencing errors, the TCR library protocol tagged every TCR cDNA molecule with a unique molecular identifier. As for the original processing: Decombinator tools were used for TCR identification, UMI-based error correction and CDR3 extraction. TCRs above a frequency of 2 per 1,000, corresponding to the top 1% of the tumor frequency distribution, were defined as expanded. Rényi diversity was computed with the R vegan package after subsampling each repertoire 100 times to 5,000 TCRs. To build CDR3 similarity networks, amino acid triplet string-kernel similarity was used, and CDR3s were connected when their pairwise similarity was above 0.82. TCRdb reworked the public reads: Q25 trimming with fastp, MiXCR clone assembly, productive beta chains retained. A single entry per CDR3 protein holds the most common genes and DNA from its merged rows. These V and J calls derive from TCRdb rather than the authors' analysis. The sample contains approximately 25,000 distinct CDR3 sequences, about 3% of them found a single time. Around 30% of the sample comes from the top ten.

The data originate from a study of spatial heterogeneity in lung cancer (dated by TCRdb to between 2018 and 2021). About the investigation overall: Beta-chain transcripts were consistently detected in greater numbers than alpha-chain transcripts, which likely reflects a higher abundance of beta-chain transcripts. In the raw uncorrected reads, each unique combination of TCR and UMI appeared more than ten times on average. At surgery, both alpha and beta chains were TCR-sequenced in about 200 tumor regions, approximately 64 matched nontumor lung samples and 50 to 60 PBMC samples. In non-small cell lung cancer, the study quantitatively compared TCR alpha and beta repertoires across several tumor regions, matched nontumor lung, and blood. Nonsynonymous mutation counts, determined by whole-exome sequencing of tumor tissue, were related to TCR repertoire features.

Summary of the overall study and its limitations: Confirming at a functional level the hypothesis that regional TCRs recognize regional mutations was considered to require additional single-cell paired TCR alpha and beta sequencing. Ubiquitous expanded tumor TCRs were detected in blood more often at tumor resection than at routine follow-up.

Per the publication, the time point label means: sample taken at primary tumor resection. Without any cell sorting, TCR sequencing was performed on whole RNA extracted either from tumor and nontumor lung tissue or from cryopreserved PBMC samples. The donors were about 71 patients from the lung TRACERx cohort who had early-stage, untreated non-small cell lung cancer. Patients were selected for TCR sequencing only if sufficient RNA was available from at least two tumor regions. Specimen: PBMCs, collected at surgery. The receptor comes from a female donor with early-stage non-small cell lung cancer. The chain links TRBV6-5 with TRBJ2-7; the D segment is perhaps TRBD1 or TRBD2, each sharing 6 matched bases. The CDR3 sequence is CASSLADSYYEQYF. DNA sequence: TGTGCCAGCAGTTTAGCGGACAGCTACTACGAGCAGTACTTC.